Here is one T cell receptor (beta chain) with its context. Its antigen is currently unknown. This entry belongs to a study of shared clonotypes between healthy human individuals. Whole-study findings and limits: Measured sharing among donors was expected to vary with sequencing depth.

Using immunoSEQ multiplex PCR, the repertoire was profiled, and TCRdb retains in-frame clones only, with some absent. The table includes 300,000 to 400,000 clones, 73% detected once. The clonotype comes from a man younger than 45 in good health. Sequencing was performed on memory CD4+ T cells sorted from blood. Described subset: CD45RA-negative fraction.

The CDR3 here is CASSFETSGRDTQYF. CDR3 DNA: TGTGCCAGCAGCTTCGAAACTAGCGGGAGAGATACGCAGTATTTT. The chain combines TRBV7-2 with TRBJ2-3, with TRBD2 matching 11 bases. This CDR3 has 15 amino acids. V was pared by 3 bases and J by 5 bases, with 4 bases of the junction left unmatched. The germline V gene has CDR1 SGHTA and CDR2 FQGNSA. Using reference TRBV7-2 and TRBJ2-3 for the parts outside the CDR3, the full variable domain is GAGVSQSPSNKVTEKGKDVELRCDPISGHTALYWYRQSLGQGLEFLIYFQGNSAPDKSGLPSDRFSAERTGGSVSTLTIQRTQQEDSAVYLCASSFETSGRDTQYFGPGTRLTVL.